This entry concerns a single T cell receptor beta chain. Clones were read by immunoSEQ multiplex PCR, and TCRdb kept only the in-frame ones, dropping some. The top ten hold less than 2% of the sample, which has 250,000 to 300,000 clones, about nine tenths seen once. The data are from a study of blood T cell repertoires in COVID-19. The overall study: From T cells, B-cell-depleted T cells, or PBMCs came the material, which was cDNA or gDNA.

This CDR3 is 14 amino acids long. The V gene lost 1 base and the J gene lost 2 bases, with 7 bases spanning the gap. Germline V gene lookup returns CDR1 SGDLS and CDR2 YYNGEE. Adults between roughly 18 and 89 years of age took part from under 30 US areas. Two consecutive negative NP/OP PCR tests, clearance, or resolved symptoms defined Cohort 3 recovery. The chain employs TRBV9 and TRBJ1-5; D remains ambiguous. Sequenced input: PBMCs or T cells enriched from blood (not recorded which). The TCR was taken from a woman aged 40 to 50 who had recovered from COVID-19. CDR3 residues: CASSVTYGNQPQHF. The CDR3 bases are TGTGCCAGCAGCGTAACCTACGGCAATCAGCCCCAGCATTTT. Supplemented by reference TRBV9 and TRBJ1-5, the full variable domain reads DSGVTQTPKHLITATGQRVTLRCSPRSGDLSVYWYQQSLDQGLQFLIQYYNGEERAKGNILERFSAQQFPDLHSELNLSSLELGDSALYFCASSVTYGNQPQHFGDGTRLSIL.